This entry describes one TCR beta chain. The target antigen is unknown. Germline CDR1 reads LNHDA; CDR2 reads SQIVND (reference sequence). The CDR3 loop spans 14 amino acids. The V gene lost 5 bases and the J gene lost 2 bases, with 12 bases spanning the gap. This sample stems from a study of shared clonotypes between healthy human individuals. Study as a whole: A few men and a couple of women, aged 18 to 49, were donors. The study used three CD4 naive, three CD4 memory, two CD8 naive and one CD8 memory plate per donor. Findings of the study overall: Naive CD4 clonotypes were shared across a few donors at 5% to 6%.

Clones were sequenced by immunoSEQ multiplex PCR, and TCRdb holds only the in-frame ones, with some missing. The table has approximately 740,000 clones, 80% to 95% seen once. Cells designated naive CD8 were CD45RO-negative and were positively selected for CCR7, with terminally differentiated effector memory CD45RA+ cells excluded. The specimen sequenced was naive CD8+ T cells sorted from blood. The origin of this receptor is a man younger than 40 in good health. The rearrangement uses TRBV19 and TRBJ2-5; TRBD2 might be the D (5 bases). As DNA, the CDR3 is TGTGCCAGTAGTCTCGGGGTTGGACAAGAGACCCAGTACTTC. Protein product: CASSLGVGQETQYF.